The 23 T cell receptor beta chains below were found in one sample sequenced in a study of blood T cell repertoires in COVID-19. Measured with immunoSEQ multiplex PCR; TCRdb has only the in-frame clones, and not every one. The data hold fewer than 70,000 clones, with roughly 88% observed a single time. Sequenced material: peripheral blood. The receptors come from a human donor in a cohort sampled during active COVID-19.

The gene calls are TRBV18 and TRBJ2-7; TRBD1 matches 9 bases. The germline V gene has CDR1 KGHSH and CDR2 LQKENI. The CDR3 has 13 amino acids. V lost 6 bases to trimming and J lost 5 bases; unmatched junction nucleotides: 5. The CDR3 bases are TGTGCCAGCTCCTACCGGGACAGGGACGAGCAGTACTTC. Amino acid sequence: CASSYRDRDEQYF.

This rearrangement joins TRBV11-2 to TRBJ1-4; 10 bases agree with TRBD1. The V gene's germline CDR1 is SGHAT and CDR2 FQNNGV. This CDR3 has 14 residues. V lost 7 bases and J lost 6; bases outside the gene matches: 5. CDR3 sequence: CASTSGTGDEKLFF. CDR3 nucleotide sequence: TGTGCCAGCACCTCCGGGACAGGGGATGAAAAACTGTTTTTT.

The chain has TRBV24-1 and TRBJ1-2; D remains unclear. The CDR3 runs to 14 residues. Germline CDR1 KGHDR, CDR2 SFDVKD. The V end lost 3 bases, the J end lost 8 bases, and 15 bases lay between the germline ends. The CDR3 nucleotides read TGTGCCACCAGTGATCGCGGGAAATCCCTGGGCTACACCTTC. Translation gives CATSDRGKSLGYTF.

The J gene is TRBJ1-4, the V gene TRBV28; D gene unclear. Deletions cut 5 bases from V and 0 bases from J, with 10 bases between. The CDR3 extends over 15 amino acids. In germline, CDR1 is MDHEN, CDR2 SYDVKM. In DNA form, the CDR3 reads TGTGCCAGCAGTCAAGCCGGGACAACTAATGAAAAACTGTTTTTT. It specifies CASSQAGTTNEKLFF.

This chain connects TRBV18 to TRBJ1-1; TRBD1 might be the D (5 bases). The V gene's germline CDR1 is KGHSH and CDR2 LQKENI. The V gene lost 3 bases and the J gene lost 0 bases, with 8 bases spanning the gap. The CDR3 covers 14 residues. DNA for the CDR3: TGTGCCAGCTCACCCGGCAGGGTGAACACTGAAGCTTTCTTT. This codes for CASSPGRVNTEAFF.

The chain couples TRBV28 to TRBJ1-6, with TRBD1 matching over 9 bases. Trimming removed 5 bases from V and 0 bases from J; junction bases left unmatched: 11. This CDR3 is built from 19 residues. Germline-derived CDR1 and CDR2 are MDHEN and SYDVKM. The CDR3 bases are TGTGCCAGCAGTCTCCCCGGGACAGGGAGCAGCTCCTATAATTCACCCCTCCACTTT. As protein: CASSLPGTGSSSYNSPLHF.

The rearrangement joins TRBV28 to TRBJ1-1, with a tentative D call TRBD1 (6 bases). The CDR3 is 15 residues long. Germline V gene lookup returns CDR1 MDHEN and CDR2 SYDVKM. The V end lost 5 bases, the J end lost 1 base, and 14 bases lay between the germline ends. The CDR3 DNA follows: TGTGCCAGCAGTCCGCCAGGGACAAGGAACACTGAAGCTTTCTTT. Amino acid sequence: CASSPPGTRNTEAFF.

The V and J genes are TRBV18 and TRBJ2-6; 7 bases match TRBD1. The CDR3 length is 18 residues. The germline V gene has CDR1 KGHSH and CDR2 LQKENI. After removal of 5 bases from V and 0 bases from J, the junction contained 10 bases not matched to a gene. CDR3 protein: CASSFRTQGDSGANVLTF. The CDR3, as DNA: TGTGCCAGCTCATTTCGAACGCAGGGGGACTCTGGGGCCAACGTCCTGACTTTC.

The chain combines TRBV7-2 with TRBJ2-3; a weak D match, TRBD2 (5 bases). The CDR3 extends over 14 amino acids. Trimming took 8 bases from V and 6 from J, leaving 18 bases between them. Germline V gene sequence: CDR1 SGHTA, CDR2 FQGNSA. The CDR3 DNA is TGTGCCAGCCGAGCGGCCACAATTCCCGATACGCAGTATTTT. It translates to CASRAATIPDTQYF.

V gene TRBV5-6 combines with J gene TRBJ2-5; 10 positions match TRBD2. CDR3 length: 14 residues. Trimming cost V 4 bases and J 5 bases; bases outside gene matches: 5. Germline V CDR1 and CDR2: SGHDT, YYEEEE. CDR3 nucleotides: TGTGCCAGCAGCGCGAGCGGGGGGGCGGAGACCCAGTACTTC. Translation: CASSASGGAETQYF.

The chain carries TRBV6-6 and TRBJ2-6; D unclear. CDR3 length equals 15 residues. Per germline, CDR1 MNHNY and CDR2 SVGAGI (reference sequence). Trimming took 0 bases from V and 0 from J, leaving 3 bases between them. CDR3: CASSYSLSGANVLTF. The CDR3 DNA reads TGTGCCAGCAGTTACTCCCTCTCTGGGGCCAACGTCCTGACTTTC.

This clone was picked up one time. The chain employs TRBV4-2 and TRBJ2-7, with 11 nucleotides matching TRBD2. With 3 bases clipped from V and 0 bases from J, the junction kept 4 bases outside the gene matches. The CDR3 length is 16 residues. Germline-derived CDR1 and CDR2 are LGHNA and YNFKEQ. The CDR3 reads CASSQTGTSGSYEQYF. CDR3 in DNA: TGTGCCAGCAGCCAGACCGGGACTAGCGGCTCCTACGAGCAGTACTTC.

This chain links TRBV5-4 with TRBJ2-1; the match to TRBD2 covers 9 bases. This CDR3 contains 15 residues. CDR1 and CDR2 from the germline V gene are SGHNT and YYREEE (reference sequence). V dropped 0 bases and J dropped 5; count of bases not matched to a gene: 3. This chain's CDR3 is CASSLGGRADNEQFF. The CDR3 DNA reads TGTGCCAGCAGCTTGGGCGGGAGGGCCGACAATGAGCAGTTCTTC.

The V gene is TRBV19, the J gene TRBJ2-4; 12 nucleotides line up with TRBD2. CDR3 size: 15 residues. After removal of 8 bases from V and 0 bases from J, the junction contained 2 bases not matched to a gene. The germline V gene encodes CDR1 LNHDA and CDR2 SQIVND (reference sequence). The CDR3 nucleotides are TGTGCCAGTCGGACTAGCGGGGCAGCCAAAAACATTCAGTACTTC. Protein sequence: CASRTSGAAKNIQYF.

This chain connects TRBV4-1 to TRBJ1-1; D is uncertain. CDR1 is MGHRA, CDR2 YSYEKL, per germline. CDR3 size: 16 residues. Between the trimmed V and J ends, which lost 1 base and 1 base, there was a span of 13 bases. The CDR3 DNA reads TGCGCCAGCAGCCAAGGAAGAGCCTCCGGGAACACTGAAGCTTTCTTT. Translated: CASSQGRASGNTEAFF.

This chain uses TRBV3-1 (or the pseudogene TRBV3-2) with TRBJ2-1; 9 bases are shared with TRBD1. The germline V gene encodes CDR1 LGHDT and CDR2 YNNKEL (reference sequence). CDR3 length: 16 amino acids. V lost 1 base, J lost 5 bases, and 6 bases stayed unmatched. The CDR3 here is CASSQVLGQGDNEQFF. DNA for the CDR3: TGTGCCAGCAGCCAAGTCCTGGGACAGGGAGACAATGAGCAGTTCTTC.

The chain is built from TRBV28 and TRBJ1-2, with 7 positions matching TRBD1. CDR1 and CDR2 from the germline V gene are MDHEN and SYDVKM. V lost 3 bases and J lost 9; bases outside the gene matches: 4. This CDR3 has 12 residues. CDR3 region: CASSFLDRSYTF. CDR3 coding DNA: TGTGCCAGCAGTTTCCTGGACAGGAGCTACACCTTC.

The chain links TRBV10-3 to TRBJ1-2; D is ambiguous. The CDR3 has 14 amino acids. The germline CDR1 and CDR2 sequences are ENHRY and SYGVKD. Trimming removed 2 bases at V and 4 bases at J, with 11 bases between. As DNA, the CDR3 is TGTGCCATCAGTGAGGTGGCCGGCGGCTATGGCTACACCTTC. Its translation: CAISEVAGGYGYTF.

The chain combines TRBV5-4 with TRBJ1-6; 7 positions agree with TRBD1. Germline trimming cut 2 bases from V and 5 bases from J; bases unmatched to any gene: 4. Germline lookup yields CDR1 SGHNT and CDR2 YYREEE (reference sequence). There are 15 residues in the CDR3. The CDR3 region has the DNA TGTGCCAGCAGCTTACAGGGGACGAATAATTCACCCCTCCACTTT. Residues: CASSLQGTNNSPLHF.

This chain links TRBV2 with TRBJ1-6; TRBD1 might be the D (5 bases). This CDR3 spans 13 amino acids. Germline V CDR1 and CDR2: SNHLY, FYNNEI. V lost 7 bases and J lost 8, with 12 bases in between. CDR3 sequence: CASTKGRDSPLHF. The CDR3 nucleotides are TGTGCCAGCACAAAGGGGAGGGATTCACCCCTCCACTTT.

In nucleotides, the CDR3 is TGCGCCAGCAGCGCTGGGACAGGGGCCGGGAAGGCTGAAGCTTTCTTT. Protein product: CASSAGTGAGKAEAFF. V is TRBV10-1 and J is TRBJ1-1; TRBD1 matches 10 bases. The CDR3 totals 16 residues. After removal of 6 bases from V and 6 bases from J, the junction contained 13 bases not matched to a gene. Germline V CDR1 and CDR2: WNHNN, SYGVQD (reference sequence).

The V gene is TRBV10-3, the J gene TRBJ1-2, with 7 positions matching TRBD1. The V and J ends lost 6 bases and 6 bases, in that order; junction bases with no gene match: 10. This CDR3 spans 14 amino acids. Germline CDR1 is ENHRY and CDR2 is SYGVKD. CDR3 in amino acids: CAISPGQLADGYTF. The CDR3, as DNA: TGTGCCATCAGCCCGGGACAGCTGGCGGATGGCTACACCTTC.

The chain employs TRBV5-1 and TRBJ2-5, with D maybe TRBD1 (6 bases). The CDR3 covers 15 residues. Germline V gene data show CDR1 as SGHRS and CDR2 as YFSETQ. V lost 4 bases, J lost 3 bases, and 16 bases lay in between. CDR3 DNA sequence: TGCGCCAGCAGCCCGGACGGGACACCCGAAGAGACCCAGTACTTC. It encodes CASSPDGTPEETQYF.